The 10 T cell receptor beta chains below all came from one sample that was sequenced in a study of blood T cell repertoires in COVID-19. The repertoire was sequenced with immunoSEQ multiplex PCR; TCRdb's copy has only in-frame clones and lacks some. The sample has 110,000 or so clones; approximately 90% are singletons. Source material: peripheral blood. All receptors come from a woman in her seventies who had recovered from COVID-19.

The CDR3 reads CASSLRALSSTDTQYF. Written as DNA, the CDR3 is TGCGCCAGCAGCTTGAGAGCGCTCTCTAGCACAGATACGCAGTATTTT. The chain couples TRBV5-1 to TRBJ2-3; D is undetermined. CDR3 length: 16 residues. Germline V gives CDR1 SGHRS, CDR2 YFSETQ. V was pared by 1 base and J by 0 bases, with 12 bases between.

The chain uses TRBV7-3 and TRBJ2-2; 10 bases agree with TRBD1. V lost 0 bases, J lost 4 bases, and 5 bases stayed unmatched. The CDR3 has 17 amino acids. Germline assignment: CDR1 SGHTA and CDR2 FQGTGA. Written as DNA, the CDR3 is TGTGCCAGCAGCTTAACGGGGGACAGGGGTCGCACCGGGGAGCTGTTTTTT. Its protein is CASSLTGDRGRTGELFF.

The chain employs TRBV28 and TRBJ2-6; 7 bases line up with TRBD2. Trimming took 10 bases from V and 2 from J; bases not matched to a gene: 5. The V gene's germline CDR1 is MDHEN and CDR2 SYDVKM. CDR3 length equals 14 residues. The chain's CDR3 is CATGRGAGANVLTF. In nucleotides, the CDR3 is TGTGCCACCGGTCGGGGGGCTGGGGCCAACGTCCTGACTTTC.

As DNA, the CDR3 is TGTGCCACCAGCAGAGGGCAAGATACGCAGTATTTT. It encodes CATSRGQDTQYF. This chain uses TRBV15 with TRBJ2-3; unclear D gene. The germline CDR1 and CDR2 sequences are LNHNV and YYDKDF (reference sequence). Trimming shortened V by 1 base and J by 5 bases, and 4 bases separated the two germline ends. The CDR3 sequence is 12 residues long.

The V call is TRBV7-9, the J call TRBJ1-6; no firm D call. V was clipped by 4 bases and J by 13 bases, with 11 bases between them. The CDR3 contains 12 residues. Germline assignment: CDR1 SEHNR and CDR2 FQNEAQ (reference sequence). The CDR3 here is CASSSRPFPLHF. The CDR3 DNA reads TGTGCCAGCAGCTCGAGGCCCTTTCCCCTCCACTTT.

This chain links TRBV18 with TRBJ1-2; TRBD1 matches at 8 bases. The V segment lost 6 bases and the J segment 6 bases; nucleotides outside the gene matches: 9. CDR1 and CDR2 from the germline V gene are KGHSH and LQKENI. CDR3 size: 14 residues. CDR3 bases: TGTGCCAGCTCCCCCGGACAGGGAGAGAATGGCTACACCTTC. This translates into CASSPGQGENGYTF.

The J gene is TRBJ1-1, the V gene TRBV12-3 or TRBV12-4, with D maybe TRBD1 (5 bases). CDR3 length: 13 amino acids. The V gene lost 11 bases and the J gene lost 4 bases, with 17 bases spanning the gap. The CDR3 protein is CAPWRGYSTEAFF. CDR3 bases: TGTGCCCCATGGCGGGGGTATAGCACTGAAGCTTTCTTT.

This clone was recorded only once. The chain recombines TRBV4-3 with TRBJ1-2, with 7 bases lining up with TRBD1. The ends lost 1 base at V and 5 bases at J; junction bases unmatched: 7. The length of the CDR3 is 15 residues. Germline values: CDR1 LGHNA, CDR2 YSLEER. CDR3 region: CASSQGLDRRYGYTF. As DNA, the CDR3 is TGCGCCAGCAGCCAAGGGTTGGACAGGAGATATGGCTACACCTTC.

The CDR3 DNA sequence: TGCGCCAGCAGCCAAGGCCTAAGGGGCGAGCAGTACTTC. The encoded protein is CASSQGLRGEQYF. The chain combines TRBV4-3 with TRBJ2-7; a weak D match, TRBD1 (5 bases). The CDR3 loop spans 13 amino acids. Germline CDR1 LGHNA, CDR2 YSLEER. Between the trimmed V and J ends, which lost 1 base and 6 bases, there was a span of 10 bases.

The chain links TRBV18 to TRBJ2-1, with 9 nucleotides matching TRBD2. CDR1 is KGHSH, CDR2 LQKENI, per germline. The CDR3 has 16 amino acids. Germline trimming cut 6 bases from V and 2 bases from J; bases unmatched to any gene: 8. The DNA for the CDR3 is TGTGCCAGCTCCCAAAAGCGGGGGGATGCCTACAATGAGCAGTTCTTC. It encodes CASSQKRGDAYNEQFF.